This T cell receptor (beta chain) was recorded in a study of T cell responses to AZD1222 COVID-19 vaccine. Study outcomes and limitations: Baseline serology detected seropositivity in only six AZD1222 recipients. The reported proportion of spike-specific TCRs targeting unmutated variant regions was nearly half. Females outnumbered males among donors, who were mostly white British; clonal diversity was possibly underestimated.

The length of the CDR3 is 14 residues. V gave up 3 bases and J gave up 3 bases; unmatched junction bases: 1. CDR1 and CDR2 (germline): SEHNR, FQNEAQ (reference sequence). The study pooled second doses at about 4 or about 12 weeks. Details on this clone: Its target is unknown.

Repertoires were generated with immunoSEQ multiplex PCR, while TCRdb's copy carries only in-frame clones and drops some. This repertoire shows about 140,000 clones, about 92% found once; its top ten account for roughly 3.5%. This chain connects TRBV7-9 to TRBJ2-1, with 8 positions matching TRBD1. The origin of this receptor is an adult who received the AZD1222 COVID-19 vaccine. The sample in question was peripheral blood, obtained 28 days after the second AZD1222 dose. The CDR3 reads CASSLGQVYNEQFF. CDR3 coding DNA: TGTGCCAGCAGCTTGGGACAGGTCTACAATGAGCAGTTCTTC.